These 8 T cell receptor beta chains were sequenced from one sample in a study of T cells in Graves' hyperthyroidism and ophthalmopathy. From RNA transcripts, TCR beta CDR3 regions were amplified. The TCR CDR3 was amplified in a first-round RT-PCR using the HTBI primer set. TCRdb re-called the multiplex PCR reads through MiXCR, storing one row per CDR3 protein. The table records some 770,000 distinct CDR3 sequences, less than 20% of them present only once. The sequenced sample consisted of blood. Every receptor here comes from a man between 18 and 35 years old with Graves' hyperthyroidism.

This clonotype came up a few times. The CDR3 DNA reads TGTGCCACCAGCAGGAGACCGGACACTGAAGCTTTCTTT. Residues: CATSRRPDTEAFF. V and J are TRBV15 and TRBJ1-1; no firm D call. V was cut by 3 bases and J by 3 bases, with 8 bases left in between. CDR1 and CDR2 (germline): LNHNV, YYDKDF (reference sequence). The CDR3 spans 13 residues.

The table lists this clonotype with many counts. This chain joins TRBV10-3 and TRBJ2-5, with D possibly matching TRBD2 (5 bases). V was cut by 1 base and J by 2 bases, with 11 bases left in between. The CDR3 is made up of 15 amino acids. CDR1 and CDR2 from the germline V gene are ENHRY and SYGVKD. The CDR3 reads CAISELSGRQETQYF. The CDR3 nucleotides are TGTGCCATCAGTGAGTTAAGCGGACGTCAAGAGACCCAGTACTTC.

The table lists this clonotype with many counts. This chain connects TRBV3-1 to TRBJ1-5; no definite D call. This CDR3 contains 15 residues. Germline loops: CDR1 LGHDT, CDR2 YNNKEL (reference sequence). V lost 6 bases and J lost 3, with 15 bases in between. CDR3 DNA sequence: TGTGCCAGCAGTCAGGACCTATCCCTCAATCAGCCCCAGCATTTT. It encodes CASSQDLSLNQPQHF.

The V call is TRBV15, the J call TRBJ2-1; possible D gene TRBD2, 6 bases. Germline V gene sequence: CDR1 LNHNV, CDR2 YYDKDF (reference sequence). This CDR3 has 14 amino acids. V was trimmed by 4 bases and J by 6 bases, leaving 13 bases between them. DNA of the CDR3: TGTGCCACCAGCAAAGGGGCGGGACGCAATGAGCAGTTCTTC. Its protein product is CATSKGAGRNEQFF.

This clonotype was seen repeatedly, ten times or more. The chain is built from TRBV28 and TRBJ2-4; the D call may be TRBD1 or TRBD2 (7 bases each). CDR1 and CDR2 (germline): MDHEN, SYDVKM. V lost 2 bases and J lost 7, with 15 bases in between. This CDR3 region has 15 residues. Written as DNA, the CDR3 is TGTGCCAGCAGTTTAGTACAGGGGCGGGAGAACATTCAGTACTTC. Encoded protein: CASSLVQGRENIQYF. Based on the CDR3 plus reference TRBV28 and TRBJ2-4, the full variable domain is DVKVTQSSRYLVKRTGEKVFLECVQDMDHENMFWYRQDPGLGLRLIYFSYDVKMKEKGDIPEGYSVSREKKERFSLILESASTNQTSMYLCASSLVQGRENIQYFGAGTRLSVL.

This clonotype showed up just a few times. The chain combines TRBV7-9 with TRBJ1-6; D gene uncertain. The germline gives CDR1 SEHNR, CDR2 FQNEAQ (reference sequence). The CDR3 has 16 amino acids. V was pared by 7 bases and J by 4 bases, with 17 bases between. The CDR3 DNA sequence: TGTGCCAGCAATATCCGGGCCACCGATTATAATTCACCCCTCCACTTT. Protein: CASNIRATDYNSPLHF.

This clonotype occurred many times. This chain links TRBV20-1 with TRBJ1-1; D gene unclear. The CDR3 runs 13 residues. Trimming shortened V by 1 base and J by 0 bases, and 6 bases separated the two germline ends. CDR1 and CDR2 from the germline V gene are DFQATT and SNEGSKA (reference sequence). The CDR3 DNA is TGCAGTGCTAGAGCCCAGTTGAACACTGAAGCTTTCTTT. This codes for CSARAQLNTEAFF.

This clonotype was seen once. V usage is TRBV27 and J usage is TRBJ2-7; 9 bases map to TRBD2. Germline values: CDR1 MNHEY, CDR2 SMNVEV (reference sequence). The V gene end was trimmed by 4 bases and the J gene end by 2 bases; junction bases not matched to a gene: 15. CDR3 size: 18 residues. The chain's CDR3 is CASSSGNAGTSRPYEQYF. The CDR3 nucleotides are TGTGCCAGCAGTTCGGGGAACGCCGGGACTAGCCGACCCTACGAGCAGTACTTC.